Presented here are 8 T cell receptor beta chains from one specimen sequenced in a study of T cell responses to AZD1222 COVID-19 vaccine. Assay: immunoSEQ multiplex PCR; the TCRdb copy retains only in-frame clones and omits some. In the table there are roughly 120,000 clones, 86% of which are singletons. The source was peripheral blood, collected 28 days after the second AZD1222 dose. The source is an adult who received the AZD1222 COVID-19 vaccine.

The chain couples TRBV7-8 to TRBJ2-5, with 10 bases identical to TRBD2. CDR3 length: 19 residues. The germline gives CDR1 SGHVS, CDR2 FQNEAQ. Trimming at V came to 1 base and at J to 5 bases, leaving 16 bases not matched to a gene. CDR3: CASSLELRLAGVLEETQYF. CDR3 bases: TGTGCCAGCAGCTTAGAGCTGAGGCTAGCGGGGGTCCTGGAGGAGACCCAGTACTTC.

V gene TRBV2 combines with J gene TRBJ1-1, with unresolved D. Germline CDR1 reads SNHLY; CDR2 reads FYNNEI. The length of the CDR3 is 13 residues. V shed 8 bases and J shed 0 bases, with 10 bases lying between them. DNA of the CDR3: TGTGCCAGCCCGGGGATCATGAACACTGAAGCTTTCTTT. As protein: CASPGIMNTEAFF.

This chain uses TRBV2 with TRBJ1-1; TRBD1 might be the D (5 bases). Between the trimmed V and J ends, which lost 3 bases and 4 bases, there was a span of 12 bases. The CDR3 spans 14 residues. Germline CDR1 is SNHLY and CDR2 is FYNNEI. The CDR3 nucleotides are TGTGCCAGCAGTGAGGGGACTTGGGGCACTGAAGCTTTCTTT. Protein sequence: CASSEGTWGTEAFF.

The rearrangement uses TRBV4-1 and TRBJ1-3, with a weak D call TRBD1 (5 bases). CDR3 length equals 16 residues. The V gene's germline CDR1 is MGHRA and CDR2 YSYEKL. V shed 4 bases and J shed 4 bases, with 17 bases lying between them. The CDR3 DNA follows: TGCGCCAGCAGCCGAGGGCGCAGGGAAAAAGGAAACACCATATATTTT. The encoded protein is CASSRGRREKGNTIYF.

The chain has TRBV19 and TRBJ2-7, with a possible D match to TRBD2 (6 bases). Trimming removed 3 bases from V and 1 base from J, with 19 bases in between. This CDR3 spans 17 amino acids. Germline lookup yields CDR1 LNHDA and CDR2 SQIVND (reference sequence). The CDR3 loop reads CASSIRLGGLGSYEQYF. For the CDR3, the DNA is TGTGCCAGTAGTATCCGTCTTGGGGGGTTGGGTTCCTACGAGCAGTACTTC.

The chain carries TRBV18 and TRBJ1-2; 7 bases fit TRBD1. The CDR3 has 13 residues. V trimming: 4 bases; J trimming: 7 bases; junction bases outside the gene matches: 6. Germline CDR1 KGHSH, CDR2 LQKENI. CDR3 sequence (DNA): TGTGCCAGCTCACTAGACAGGGACAGTGGCTACACCTTC. Protein product: CASSLDRDSGYTF.

The chain combines TRBV2 with TRBJ1-3; 10 bases agree with TRBD1. Germline assignment: CDR1 SNHLY and CDR2 FYNNEI. The ends lost 4 bases at V and 9 bases at J; junction bases unmatched: 18. The CDR3 is made up of 18 amino acids. The CDR3, as DNA: TGTGCCAGCAGTGTCAACAGGCCGGGACAGGGGTCGGGGAGCACCATATATTTT. Its translation: CASSVNRPGQGSGSTIYF.

The J gene is TRBJ1-1, the V gene TRBV13; possible D gene TRBD1, 6 bases. Trimming removed 0 bases from V and 1 base from J, with 12 bases in between. In germline, CDR1 is PRHDT, CDR2 FYEKMQ (reference sequence). This CDR3 comprises 16 residues. Written as DNA, the CDR3 is TGTGCCAGCAGCTTAGGTTCACCGGACAGGAACACTGAAGCTTTCTTT. Its translation: CASSLGSPDRNTEAFF.